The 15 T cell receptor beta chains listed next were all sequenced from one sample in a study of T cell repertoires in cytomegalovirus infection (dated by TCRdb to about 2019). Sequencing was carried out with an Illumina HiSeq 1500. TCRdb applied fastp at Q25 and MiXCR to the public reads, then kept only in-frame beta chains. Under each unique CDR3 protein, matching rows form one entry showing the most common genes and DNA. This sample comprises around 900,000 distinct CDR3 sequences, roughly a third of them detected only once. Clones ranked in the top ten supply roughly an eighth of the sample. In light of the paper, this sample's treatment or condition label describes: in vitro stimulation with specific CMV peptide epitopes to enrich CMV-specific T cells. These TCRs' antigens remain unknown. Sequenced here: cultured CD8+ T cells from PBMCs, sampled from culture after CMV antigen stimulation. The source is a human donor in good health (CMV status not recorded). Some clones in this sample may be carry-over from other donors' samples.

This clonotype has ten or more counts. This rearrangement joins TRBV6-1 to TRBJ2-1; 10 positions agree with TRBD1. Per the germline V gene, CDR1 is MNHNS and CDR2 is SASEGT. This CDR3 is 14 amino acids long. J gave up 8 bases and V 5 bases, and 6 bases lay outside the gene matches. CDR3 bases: TGTGCCAGCAGTCCGGGACAGGGGAGTGATGAGCAGTTCTTC. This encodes CASSPGQGSDEQFF.

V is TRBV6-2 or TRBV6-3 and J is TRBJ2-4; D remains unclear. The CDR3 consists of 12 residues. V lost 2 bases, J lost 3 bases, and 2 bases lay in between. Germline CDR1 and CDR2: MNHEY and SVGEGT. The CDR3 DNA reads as TGTGCCAGCAGTTACGACAAAAACATTCAGTACTTC. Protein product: CASSYDKNIQYF.

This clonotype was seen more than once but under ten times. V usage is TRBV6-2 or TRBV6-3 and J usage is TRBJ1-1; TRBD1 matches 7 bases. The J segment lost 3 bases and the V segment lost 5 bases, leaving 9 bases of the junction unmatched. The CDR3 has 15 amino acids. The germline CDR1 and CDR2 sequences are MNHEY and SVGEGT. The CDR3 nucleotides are TGTGCCAGCAGTCCTATACCAGGGGGAGACACTGAAGCTTTCTTT. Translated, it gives CASSPIPGGDTEAFF.

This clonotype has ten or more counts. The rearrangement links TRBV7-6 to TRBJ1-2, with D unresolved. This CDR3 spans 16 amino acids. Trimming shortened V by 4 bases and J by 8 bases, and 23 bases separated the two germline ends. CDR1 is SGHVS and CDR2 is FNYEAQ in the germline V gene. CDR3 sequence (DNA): TGTGCCAGCAGCTCCGCTGCGGGCGCGAGTACTGAAGGCTACACCTTC. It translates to CASSSAAGASTEGYTF. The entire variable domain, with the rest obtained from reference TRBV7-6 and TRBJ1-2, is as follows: GAGVSQSPRYKVTKRGQDVALRCDPISGHVSLYWYRQALGQGPEFLTYFNYEAQQDKSGLPNDRFSAERPEGSISTLTIQRTEQRDSAMYRCASSSAAGASTEGYTFGSGTRLTVV.

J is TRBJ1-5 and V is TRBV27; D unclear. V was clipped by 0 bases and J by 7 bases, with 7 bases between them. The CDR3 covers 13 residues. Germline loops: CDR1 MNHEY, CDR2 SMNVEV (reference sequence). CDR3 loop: CASSLSQRQPQHF. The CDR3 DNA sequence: TGTGCCAGCAGTTTATCACAAAGACAGCCCCAGCATTTT.

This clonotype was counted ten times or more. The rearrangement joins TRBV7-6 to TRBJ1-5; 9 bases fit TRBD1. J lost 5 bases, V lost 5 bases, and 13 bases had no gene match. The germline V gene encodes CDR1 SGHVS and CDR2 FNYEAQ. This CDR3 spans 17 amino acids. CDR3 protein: CASSTTDRGRYHQPQHF. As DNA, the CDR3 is TGTGCCAGCAGCACCACAGACAGGGGGAGATATCATCAGCCCCAGCATTTT.

The chain's CDR3 is CASSQAVGKFVLGKRSTEAFF. DNA of the CDR3: TGTGCCAGCAGCCAAGCAGTAGGGAAATTTGTGTTAGGGAAGAGGTCCACTGAAGCTTTCTTT. This chain connects TRBV14 to TRBJ1-1; D gene ambiguous. This CDR3 contains 21 residues. V was cut by 1 base and J by 4 bases, with 31 bases left in between. Germline assignment: CDR1 SGHDN and CDR2 FVKESK.

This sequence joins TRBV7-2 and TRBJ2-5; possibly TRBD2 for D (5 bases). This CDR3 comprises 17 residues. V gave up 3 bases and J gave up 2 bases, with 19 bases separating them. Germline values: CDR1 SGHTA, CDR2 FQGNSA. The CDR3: CASSFREGLRSQETQYF. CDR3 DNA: TGTGCCAGCAGCTTCCGGGAAGGTTTGCGGTCACAAGAGACCCAGTACTTC.

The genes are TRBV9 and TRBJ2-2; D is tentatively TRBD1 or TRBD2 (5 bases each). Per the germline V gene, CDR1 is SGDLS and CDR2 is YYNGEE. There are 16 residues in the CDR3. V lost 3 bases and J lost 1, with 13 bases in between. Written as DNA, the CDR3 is TGTGCCAGCAGCGCGGCCGGGACGGGGAACACCGGGGAGCTGTTTTTT. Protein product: CASSAAGTGNTGELFF.

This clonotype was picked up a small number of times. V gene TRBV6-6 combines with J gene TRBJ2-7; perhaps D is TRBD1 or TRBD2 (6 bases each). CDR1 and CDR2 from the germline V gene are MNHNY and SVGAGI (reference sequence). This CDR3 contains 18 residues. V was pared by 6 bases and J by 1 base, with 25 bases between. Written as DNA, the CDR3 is TGTGCCAGCAGCCCCAAGGGGCAAGGGGGACTGGGTTCCTACGAGCAGTACGTC. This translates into CASSPKGQGGLGSYEQYV.

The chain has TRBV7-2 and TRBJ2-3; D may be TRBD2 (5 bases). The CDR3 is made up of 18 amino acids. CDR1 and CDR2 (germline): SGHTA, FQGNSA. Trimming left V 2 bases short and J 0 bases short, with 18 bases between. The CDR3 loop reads CASSLPPSGIISTDTQYF. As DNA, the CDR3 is TGTGCCAGCAGCTTACCCCCATCCGGGATTATTAGCACAGATACGCAGTATTTT. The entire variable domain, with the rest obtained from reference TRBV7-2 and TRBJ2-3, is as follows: GAGVSQSPSNKVTEKGKDVELRCDPISGHTALYWYRQSLGQGLEFLIYFQGNSAPDKSGLPSDRFSAERTGGSVSTLTIQRTQQEDSAVYLCASSLPPSGIISTDTQYFGPGTRLTVL.

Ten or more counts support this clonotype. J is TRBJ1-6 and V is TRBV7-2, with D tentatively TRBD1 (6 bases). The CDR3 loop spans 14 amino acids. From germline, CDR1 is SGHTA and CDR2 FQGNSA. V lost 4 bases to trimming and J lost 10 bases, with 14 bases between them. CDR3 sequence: CASSSWDISSPLHF. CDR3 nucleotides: TGTGCCAGCAGCTCATGGGACATATCCTCACCCCTCCACTTT. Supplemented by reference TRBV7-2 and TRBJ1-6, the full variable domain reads GAGVSQSPSNKVTEKGKDVELRCDPISGHTALYWYRQSLGQGLEFLIYFQGNSAPDKSGLPSDRFSAERTGGSVSTLTIQRTQQEDSAVYLCASSSWDISSPLHFGNGTRLTVT.

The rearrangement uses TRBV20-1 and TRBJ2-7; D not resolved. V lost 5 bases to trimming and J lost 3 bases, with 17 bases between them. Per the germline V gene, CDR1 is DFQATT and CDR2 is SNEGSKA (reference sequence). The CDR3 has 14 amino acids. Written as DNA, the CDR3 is TGCAGTGCTCCGGTGGGCAGTTCCTTCTACGAGCAGTACTTC. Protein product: CSAPVGSSFYEQYF.

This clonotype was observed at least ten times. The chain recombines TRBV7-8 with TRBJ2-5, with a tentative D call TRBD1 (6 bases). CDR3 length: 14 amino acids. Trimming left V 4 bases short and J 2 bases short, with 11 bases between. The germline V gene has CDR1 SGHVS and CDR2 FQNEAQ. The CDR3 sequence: CASSYPDSQETQYF. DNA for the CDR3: TGTGCCAGCAGCTACCCGGACAGTCAAGAGACCCAGTACTTC.

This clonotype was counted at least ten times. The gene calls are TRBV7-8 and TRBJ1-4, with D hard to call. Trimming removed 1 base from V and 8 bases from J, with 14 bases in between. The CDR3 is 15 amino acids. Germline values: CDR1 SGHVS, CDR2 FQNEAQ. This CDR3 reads CASSLVGSLEEKLFF. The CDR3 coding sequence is TGTGCCAGCAGCTTAGTTGGTAGCCTAGAGGAAAAACTGTTTTTT. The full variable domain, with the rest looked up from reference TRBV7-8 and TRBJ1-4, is GAGVSQSPRYKVAKRGQDVALRCDPISGHVSLFWYQQALGQGPEFLTYFQNEAQLDKSGLPSDRFFAERPEGSVSTLKIQRTQQEDSAVYLCASSLVGSLEEKLFFGSGTQLSVL.